The rows below give T cell receptor beta chains drawn from one sample of a study of T-cell reconstitution after alpha-beta-depleted transplantation in children. TCRdb re-called the PCR reads through MiXCR, storing one row per CDR3 protein. The profile shows fewer than 250,000 distinct CDR3 sequences, roughly 18% of them singletons. The sample here was PBMCs, mostly from graft donor cells, taken 360 days after TCRalphabeta/CD19-depleted stem cell transplant. Source of these receptors: a male patient between 2 and 10 years old who had a stem cell transplant for acute lymphoblastic leukemia, so the T cells may come from the graft donor. CDR3s include the opening cysteine and the closing phenylalanine or tryptophan. The D gene is left open where the match is weak. Clone sizes are given selectively: once, few, many, or a class where the clone is expanded.

TGCAGTGCTAGAGAGGGAACTAGCGGGAGTTTGGGCGAGACCCAGTACTTC | CSAREGTSGSLGETQYF | few | TRBV20-1 | TRBD2 | TRBJ2-5
TGTGCTAGTTGCAGGGGGGCAGATACGCAGTATTTT | CASCRGADTQYF | few | TRBV12-5 | . | TRBJ2-3
TGTGCCAGCAGTTTGGAGGGGAGCACAGATACGCAGTATTTT | CASSLEGSTDTQYF | many | TRBV12-3/TRBV12-4 | . | TRBJ2-3
TGTGCCAGCAGCTCCCAGGGAACTGGGCTCAATCAGCCCCAGCATTTT | CASSSQGTGLNQPQHF | . | TRBV7-2 | . | TRBJ1-5
TGTGCCAGCAGACTACCCGAAGGGGGGGGTCTGGAGACCCAGTACTTC | CASRLPEGGGLETQYF | many | TRBV28 | . | TRBJ2-5
TGCAGTGCTACTAGGACAGGGGGCACCGGGGAGCTGTTTTTT | CSATRTGGTGELFF | few | TRBV20-1 | TRBD1 | TRBJ2-2
TGTGCCAGCAGTACAACTACAGGGGTGGGACAGCCCCAGCATTTT | CASSTTTGVGQPQHF | few | TRBV6-1 | TRBD1 | TRBJ1-5
TGTGCCAGCAGCTTAGGGTGGCGGACCTCTGGGGCCAACGTCCTGACTTTC | CASSLGWRTSGANVLTF | . | TRBV7-9 | . | TRBJ2-6
TGTGCCAGCAGCTTAGTTTTGACAGGCGGTGACACTGAAGCTTTCTTT | CASSLVLTGGDTEAFF | . | TRBV7-9 | . | TRBJ1-1
TGCGCCAGCCGCCTGGACAGGGGGCTAGGGGAGACCCAGTACTTC | CASRLDRGLGETQYF | . | TRBV5-1 | TRBD1 | TRBJ2-5
TGTGCCAGCAGTCCCGGGGGCAGGGGGGCCTACGAGCAGTACTTC | CASSPGGRGAYEQYF | . | TRBV28 | . | TRBJ2-7
TGTGCCAGCAGTTTATTCGGCGGGGGGGAAGAGACCCAGTACTTC | CASSLFGGGEETQYF | . | TRBV27 | TRBD2 | TRBJ2-5
TGCAGTGCCCAACTAGCGGGGAGCTCCTACGAGCAGTACTTC | CSAQLAGSSYEQYF | . | TRBV20-1 | TRBD2 | TRBJ2-7
TGTGCCAGCAGTTACTGGGACGAAGGCAATCAGCCCCAGCATTTT | CASSYWDEGNQPQHF | . | TRBV6-2/TRBV6-3 | . | TRBJ1-5
TGTGCCTGGAGCGGCCCGGAACGACAGCACTACGAGCAGTACTTC | CAWSGPERQHYEQYF | . | TRBV30 | . | TRBJ2-7
TGCAGTGCTAGAGATTCCCGGTCACCGGAGACCCAGTACTTC | CSARDSRSPETQYF | . | TRBV20-1 | . | TRBJ2-5
TGCGCCAGCAGCAAAGGGACATCCTACGAGCAGTACTTC | CASSKGTSYEQYF | few | TRBV5-1 | . | TRBJ2-7
TGCGCCAGCAGTAAGGGACAGGGAATTGGTAATGAAAAACTGTTTTTT | CASSKGQGIGNEKLFF | many | TRBV5-1 | TRBD1 | TRBJ1-4
TGTGCCAGCAGTTTCATTCGAGGCTCTGGGGCCAACGTCCTGACTTTC | CASSFIRGSGANVLTF | few | TRBV12-3/TRBV12-4 | . | TRBJ2-6
TGTGCCAGCAGTTCACATTGGACAGACGGGGAGCTGTTTTTT | CASSSHWTDGELFF | . | TRBV6-2/TRBV6-3 | . | TRBJ2-2
TGTGCCAGCAGCTGGGGGGGCGCCTTTGGCACTGAAGCTTTCTTT | CASSWGGAFGTEAFF | few | TRBV12-3/TRBV12-4 | . | TRBJ1-1
TGTGCCAGCAGTCACCGGGACACCGAGGCGGGAGAGCAGTTCTTC | CASSHRDTEAGEQFF | many | TRBV12-3/TRBV12-4 | . | TRBJ2-1
TGTGCCAGCGTGCTGGCTAGCGGGTACGAGCAGTACTTC | CASVLASGYEQYF | few | TRBV7-2 | TRBD2 | TRBJ2-7
TGTGCCAGCAGTTTAATGTCAGGACCTGAGCAGTTCTTC | CASSLMSGPEQFF | many | TRBV12-3/TRBV12-4 | . | TRBJ2-1
TGTGCCAGCAGCCGAACCGGGACTAGCTATGAGCAGTTCTTC | CASSRTGTSYEQFF | few | TRBV7-2 | TRBD2 | TRBJ2-1
TGTGCCATCAGTGATCCCCTCTCGAGCGCCTACAATGAGCAGTTCTTC | CAISDPLSSAYNEQFF | . | TRBV10-3 | . | TRBJ2-1
TGTGCCAGTAGTATGGAAGGGATCGGGGGGGCCAACGTCCTGACTTTC | CASSMEGIGGANVLTF | . | TRBV19 | . | TRBJ2-6
TGTGCCAGCTCACGGGACAGGGTAGCCTACGAGCAGTACTTC | CASSRDRVAYEQYF | many | TRBV18 | TRBD1 | TRBJ2-7
TGTGCCAGCAGCCAAGAAGGGTTCGTGGCTAATACGCAGTATTTT | CASSQEGFVANTQYF | few | TRBV3-1 | . | TRBJ2-3
TGCGCCAGCGCCGAGCGGGACATCATCTTC | CASAERDIIF | few | TRBV5-1 | . | TRBJ1-2
TGTGCCAGCAGCAATTCCTTTTCTGGGAAGTACTTC | CASSNSFSGKYF | . | TRBV14 | . | TRBJ2-5
TGTGCCAGCAGCCCAACTACACCAGGGGGAGCGGGGGGCCATCACACAGATACGCAGTATTTT | CASSPTTPGGAGGHHTDTQYF | . | TRBV11-1 | TRBD2 | TRBJ2-3
TGTGCCAGCAGCGCGACTAGCGGGAACTACGAGCAGTACTTC | CASSATSGNYEQYF | few | TRBV7-9 | TRBD2 | TRBJ2-7
TGTGCCACCAGCAGAGGAGAGACTTTCACCGGCAATCAGCCCCAGCATTTT | CATSRGETFTGNQPQHF | once | TRBV15 | . | TRBJ1-5
TGTGCCAGCAGCGTCCTAAGTGGGGGGAGGACAGATACGCAGTATTTT | CASSVLSGGRTDTQYF | . | TRBV5-5 | . | TRBJ2-3
TGTGCCAGCAGTTCCCAGGGAGAAGGGTCTGGAAACACCATATATTTT | CASSSQGEGSGNTIYF | . | TRBV6-5 | . | TRBJ1-3
TGCGCCAGCAGCCAAGTACAGGGATCGAAAGGCGAGCAGTACTTC | CASSQVQGSKGEQYF | . | TRBV5-1 | . | TRBJ2-7
TGTGCCACCAGCAGAGATCTCTGGGCAGCTTTCTTT | CATSRDLWAAFF | . | TRBV15 | . | TRBJ1-1
TGTGCCAGCAGTTTAGACCGCGAGCAGTACTTC | CASSLDREQYF | many | TRBV28 | . | TRBJ2-7
TGCAGTGCTTCACTTACAGGGGCTAATGAAAAACTGTTTTTT | CSASLTGANEKLFF | . | TRBV20-1 | TRBD1 | TRBJ1-4
TGTGCCAGCAGGGCCGGGGGGTTTCAGCCCCAGCATTTT | CASRAGGFQPQHF | . | TRBV12-3/TRBV12-4 | . | TRBJ1-5
TGCGCCAGCACCTCTGGGGCTCTGCGGTTCTTC | CASTSGALRFF | . | TRBV10-2 | . | TRBJ2-1
TGTGCCAGCAGCTTCCCTAGCGGGGGGGGTGCAGATACGCAGTATTTT | CASSFPSGGGADTQYF | . | TRBV7-2 | TRBD2 | TRBJ2-3
TGTGCCAGCAGCCTTGTACAGAGCTCTGGAAACACCATATATTTT | CASSLVQSSGNTIYF | . | TRBV3-1 | . | TRBJ1-3
TGCGCCAGCAGCACCGCCCGGGGGGAGCTCTGGGAATCGGAGCAGTACTTC | CASSTARGELWESEQYF | . | TRBV4-3 | TRBD2 | TRBJ2-7
TGCGCCAGCAGCCAAAGGTCCGGCGGGGGGAACACTGAAGCTTTCTTT | CASSQRSGGGNTEAFF | . | TRBV4-1 | . | TRBJ1-1
TGTGCCAGCACTACAGGGGGCACCTACAATGAGCAGTTCTTC | CASTTGGTYNEQFF | few | TRBV6-2/TRBV6-3 | TRBD1 | TRBJ2-1
TGTGCCAGCAGTTTAGCGATAGTGGGCAACACCGGGGAGCTGTTTTTT | CASSLAIVGNTGELFF | few | TRBV12-3/TRBV12-4 | . | TRBJ2-2
TGTGCCAGCAGCTCAGACCGGACGGTAACCTACGAGCAGTACTTC | CASSSDRTVTYEQYF | many | TRBV7-2 | . | TRBJ2-7
TGCGCCAGCCGCGCGCGGGGACTATTAAACATTCAGTACTTC | CASRARGLLNIQYF | . | TRBV10-2 | TRBD2 | TRBJ2-4
TGTGCCAGCAGCTTAGGGACAGGGGGCTTTCTGGACACAGATACGCAGTATTTT | CASSLGTGGFLDTDTQYF | few | TRBV7-6 | TRBD1 | TRBJ2-3